This T cell receptor (beta chain) was sequenced during a study of tissue T cells after allogeneic stem cell transplantation. On the study more broadly: Of the grafts for graft-versus-host disease patients, several were unmodified and three CD34-selected. Study conclusions and caveats: Only a limited share of tissue TCRs appeared in blood or spleen.

Generated by immunoSEQ multiplex PCR, the TCRdb table keeps only in-frame clones and is missing some. The table lists 25,000 to 30,000 clones, 65% to 90% of them singletons. The ends were cut back, 4 bases at V and 9 bases at J, with 17 bases in the middle. CDR3 length: 14 residues. Germline CDR1 SGHNT, CDR2 YYREEE (reference sequence). This clone was counted a single time. Its antigen remains unidentified. The sequence came from a woman aged 18-49 years who later had graft-versus-host disease after an allogeneic stem cell transplant. The sequencing used blood, collected before transplantation. The chain carries TRBV5-4 and TRBJ2-1, with D perhaps matching TRBD2 (5 bases). The DNA for the CDR3 is TGTGCCAGCAGCACTCCGGGGAGCGTATCTGAGCAGTTCTTC. Amino acid sequence: CASSTPGSVSEQFF.